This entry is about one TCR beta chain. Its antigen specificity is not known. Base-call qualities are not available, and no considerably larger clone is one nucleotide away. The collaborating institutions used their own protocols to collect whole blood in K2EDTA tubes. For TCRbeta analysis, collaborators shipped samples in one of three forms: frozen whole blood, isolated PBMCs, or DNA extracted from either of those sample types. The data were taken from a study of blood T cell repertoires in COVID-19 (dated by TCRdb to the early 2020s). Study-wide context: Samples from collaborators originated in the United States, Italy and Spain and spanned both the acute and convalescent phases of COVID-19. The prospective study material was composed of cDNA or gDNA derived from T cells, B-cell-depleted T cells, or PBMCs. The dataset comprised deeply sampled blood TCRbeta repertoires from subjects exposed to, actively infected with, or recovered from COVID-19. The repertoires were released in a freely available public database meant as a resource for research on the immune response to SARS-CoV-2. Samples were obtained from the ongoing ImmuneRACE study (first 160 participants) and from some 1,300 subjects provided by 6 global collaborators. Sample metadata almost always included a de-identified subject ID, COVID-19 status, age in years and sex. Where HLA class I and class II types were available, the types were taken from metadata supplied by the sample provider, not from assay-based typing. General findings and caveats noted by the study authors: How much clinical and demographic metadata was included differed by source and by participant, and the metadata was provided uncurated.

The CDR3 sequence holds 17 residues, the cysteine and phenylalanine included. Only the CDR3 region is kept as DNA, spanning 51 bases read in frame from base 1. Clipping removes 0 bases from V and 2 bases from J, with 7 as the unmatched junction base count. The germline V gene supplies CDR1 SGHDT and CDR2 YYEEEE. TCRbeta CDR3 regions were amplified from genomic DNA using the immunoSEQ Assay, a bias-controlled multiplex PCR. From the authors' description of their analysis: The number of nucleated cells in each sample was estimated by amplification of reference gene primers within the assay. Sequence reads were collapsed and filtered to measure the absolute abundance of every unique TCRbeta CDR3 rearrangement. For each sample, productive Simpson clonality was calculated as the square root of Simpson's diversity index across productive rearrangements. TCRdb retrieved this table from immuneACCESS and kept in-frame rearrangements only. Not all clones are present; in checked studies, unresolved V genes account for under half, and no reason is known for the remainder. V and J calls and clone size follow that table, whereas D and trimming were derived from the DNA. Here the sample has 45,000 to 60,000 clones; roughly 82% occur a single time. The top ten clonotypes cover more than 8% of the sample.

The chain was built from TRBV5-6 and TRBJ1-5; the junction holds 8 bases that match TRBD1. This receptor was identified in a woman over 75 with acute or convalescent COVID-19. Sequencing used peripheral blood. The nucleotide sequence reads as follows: TGTGCCAGCAGCTTGGGACAGGGGAGATTGGGCAATCAGCCCCAGCATTTT. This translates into CASSLGQGRLGNQPQHF.